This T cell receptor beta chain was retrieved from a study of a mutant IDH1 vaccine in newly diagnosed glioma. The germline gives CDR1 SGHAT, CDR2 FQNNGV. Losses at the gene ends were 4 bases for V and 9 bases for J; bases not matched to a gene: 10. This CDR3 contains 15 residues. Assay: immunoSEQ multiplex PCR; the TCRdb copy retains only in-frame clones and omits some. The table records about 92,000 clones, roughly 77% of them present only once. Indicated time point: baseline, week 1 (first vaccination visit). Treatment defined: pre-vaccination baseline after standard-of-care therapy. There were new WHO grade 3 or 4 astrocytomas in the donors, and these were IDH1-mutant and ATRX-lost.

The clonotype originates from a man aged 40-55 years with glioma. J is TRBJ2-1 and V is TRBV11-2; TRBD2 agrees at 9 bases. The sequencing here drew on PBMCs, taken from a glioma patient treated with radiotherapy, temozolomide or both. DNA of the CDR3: TGTGCCAGCAGCTCCCTCCGCGGGGGGGCCGGTGAGCAGTTCTTC. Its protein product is CASSSLRGGAGEQFF.